The next 12 T cell receptor beta chains were all read from a single sample in a study of human T cells and chemical hapten exposure. TCRdb passed the RACE reads through MiXCR, listing each CDR3 protein once. The sample lists 95,000 to 100,000 distinct CDR3 sequences, approximately 10% occurring once. Time point here: pre-sensitization, week 0. The treatment was: therapeutic diphenylcyclopropenone sensitization with weekly scalp DPC. The sample consisted of whole blood, taken in connection with sensitization to the hapten diphenylcyclopropenone (DPC). These receptors all come from a woman aged 55-70 years with alopecia areata. Some clones in this sample may be carry-over from other donors' samples.

This chain links TRBV2 with TRBJ1-2; 8 positions agree with TRBD1. V was clipped by 1 base and J by 6 bases; unmatched bases: 4. This CDR3 is 14 amino acids long. Germline CDR1 and CDR2: SNHLY and FYNNEI. Written as DNA, the CDR3 is TGTGCCAGCAGTGAAGGGACAGGGATAAATGGCTACACCTTC. It is translated as CASSEGTGINGYTF.

J is TRBJ2-1 and V is TRBV5-4; either TRBD1 or TRBD2 may supply D (5 bases each). CDR1 is SGHNT and CDR2 is YYREEE in the germline V gene (reference sequence). CDR3 length: 15 amino acids. The germline V and J ends were trimmed by 0 bases and 0 bases, with 7 bases remaining between them. The CDR3 loop reads CASSLEGSSYNEQFF. In DNA, the CDR3 is TGTGCCAGCAGCTTGGAGGGGAGCTCCTACAATGAGCAGTTCTTC.

In its sample, this clonotype was seen many times. The CDR3, as DNA: TGTGCCATCACAGGGACGGAATACACTGAAGCTTTCTTT. Translated, it gives CAITGTEYTEAFF. The V gene is TRBV10-3, the J gene TRBJ1-1; D is possibly TRBD1 (5 bases). Between the trimmed V and J ends, which lost 7 bases and 3 bases, there was a span of 12 bases. The CDR3 has 13 residues. CDR1 is ENHRY, CDR2 SYGVKD, per germline.

This clonotype was found many times. V usage is TRBV29-1 and J usage is TRBJ1-2; a possible D gene is TRBD1 (5 bases). This CDR3 spans 12 amino acids. V lost 5 bases and J 4 bases, leaving 11 bases between the germline ends. Germline CDR1 SQVTM, CDR2 ANQGSEA. The chain's CDR3 is CSVQQGGYGYTF. CDR3 in DNA: TGCAGCGTTCAGCAGGGAGGCTATGGCTACACCTTC.

Only a few counts were recorded for this clonotype. CDR3 nucleotide sequence: TGTGCCAGCAGTGTTTTTAGGACAGGGATTGGCAATGAGCAGTTCTTC. It yields the protein CASSVFRTGIGNEQFF. This chain uses TRBV2 with TRBJ2-1; 8 nucleotides agree with TRBD1. V lost 4 bases and J lost 6; bases outside the gene matches: 11. Germline V gene sequence: CDR1 SNHLY, CDR2 FYNNEI. This CDR3 is built from 16 residues. Together with reference TRBV2 and TRBJ2-1, the CDR3 gives the full variable domain: EPEVTQTPSHQVTQMGQEVILRCVPISNHLYFYWYRQILGQKVEFLVSFYNNEISEKSEIFDDQFSVERPDGSNFTLKIRSTKLEDSAMYFCASSVFRTGIGNEQFFGPGTRLTVL.

This clonotype appeared many times. The V gene is TRBV4-3, the J gene TRBJ2-1; the D is unclear. The CDR3 consists of 15 residues. The germline V gene encodes CDR1 LGHNA and CDR2 YSLEER. Trimming stripped 8 bases from V and 3 bases from J, with 17 bases between. CDR3 nucleotide sequence: TGCGCCAGCGCAAGAGGAACCGCGGACTACAATGAGCAGTTCTTC. Translated: CASARGTADYNEQFF.

There are many counts of this clonotype. The genes are TRBV19 and TRBJ1-5; no firm D call. The germline V gene has CDR1 LNHDA and CDR2 SQIVND (reference sequence). Trimming stripped 3 bases from V and 1 base from J, with 7 bases between. This CDR3 comprises 14 residues. CDR3 sequence reads: CASSIEYSNQPQHF. CDR3 in DNA: TGTGCCAGTAGTATTGAGTACAGCAATCAGCCCCAGCATTTT.

J is TRBJ2-7 and V is TRBV30; D remains ambiguous. Germline loops: CDR1 GTSNPN, CDR2 SVGIG (reference sequence). This CDR3 is 13 amino acids long. V was clipped by 5 bases and J by 7 bases, with 18 bases between them. This CDR3 is CAWDRGNPLEQYF. CDR3 sequence (DNA): TGTGCCTGGGACCGAGGCAACCCGTTGGAGCAGTACTTC.

This clonotype appeared many times. This chain joins TRBV7-9 and TRBJ1-2; a weak D match, TRBD1 (6 bases). The CDR3 loop spans 15 amino acids. CDR1 and CDR2 from the germline V gene are SEHNR and FQNEAQ (reference sequence). The germline V and J ends were trimmed by 8 bases and 0 bases, with 16 bases remaining between them. CDR3 in DNA: TGTGCCAGCGAGAATCCCCCAGGGGCTAACTATGGCTACACCTTC. It codes for CASENPPGANYGYTF.

Details on this clonotype: The junction and the germline gene differ at one end; a read error may be behind it. J is TRBJ2-7 and V is TRBV6-5, with 12 bases lining up with TRBD1. The CDR3 totals 16 residues. Germline V gene data show CDR1 as MNHEY and CDR2 as SVGAGI. The CDR3 DNA sequence: TGTACCAGCAGTTACCGGGGACAGGGGGCGAAGGATGAGCAGTACTTC. It specifies CTSSYRGQGAKDEQYF.

The chain uses TRBV20-1 and TRBJ1-4; 11 nucleotides align to TRBD1. V trimming: 5 bases; J trimming: 4 bases; junction bases outside the gene matches: 3. This CDR3 is built from 14 residues. CDR1 and CDR2 (germline): DFQATT, SNEGSKA (reference sequence). The CDR3 region has the DNA TGCAGTGCTGGCGGGACAGGGGGTAATGAAAAACTGTTTTTT. Residues: CSAGGTGGNEKLFF.

This clonotype has a count of ten or more. The V and J genes are TRBV6-2 or TRBV6-3 and TRBJ2-7; TRBD1 matches at 11 bases. The V gene end was trimmed by 6 bases and the J gene end by 2 bases; junction bases not matched to a gene: 15. Germline V CDR1 and CDR2: MNHEY, SVGEGT. The CDR3 sequence is 18 residues long. The CDR3 loop is CASSRNPADRGRPYEQYF. The CDR3 nucleotides are TGTGCCAGCAGCCGCAACCCCGCGGACAGGGGGCGTCCCTACGAGCAGTACTTC.